The present T cell receptor beta chain was sequenced within a study of Tregs in tolerant kidney transplant recipients. Generated by immunoSEQ multiplex PCR, the TCRdb table keeps only in-frame clones and is missing some. This table holds tens of thousands of clones, 93% found once. V shed 5 bases, J shed 2 bases, and the junction held 2 bases outside the gene matches. The CDR3 contains 13 residues. The germline V gene has CDR1 SGHTA and CDR2 FQGTGA. The nonmyeloablative bone marrow transplants came from related graft donors, with transient mixed chimerism. The genes are TRBV7-3 and TRBJ2-5; the match to TRBD2 covers 7 bases. This clonotype originated in a human patient who received a combined kidney and bone marrow transplant. Some T cells may originate from the graft donor. The sample consisted of CD4+ T cells from blood (PBMCs), taken 12 months after the transplant. In nucleotides, the CDR3 is TGTGCCAGCAGCCCTAGCGGTCAAGAGACCCAGTACTTC. Amino acid sequence: CASSPSGQETQYF.